A selection of T cell receptor beta chains follows, all from one sample in a study of OX40 agonist ivuxolimab in advanced cancers. Some clones are missing from TCRdb's copy, which holds only in-frame ones; the method was immunoSEQ multiplex PCR. In the table there are 25,000 to 35,000 clones, almost 85% of which are singletons. The specimen comprised CD4+ or CD8+ T cells sorted from blood, sampled in a trial of the OX40 agonist ivuxolimab. The receptors were gathered from an adult with an advanced solid tumor such as melanoma, head and neck, liver or kidney cancer. CDR3s include the opening cysteine and the closing phenylalanine or tryptophan. The D gene is left open where the match is weak. Clone size is not always given. Where it is, it says once, few, many or a class for expanded clones.

V: TRBV6-5
D: -
size: -
J: TRBJ2-1
CDR3: CASSYGEGNEQFF
DNA: TGTGCCAGCAGTTACGGAGAGGGCAATGAGCAGTTCTTC

V: TRBV7-8
D: -
size: -
J: TRBJ1-4
CDR3: CASSLAATENEKLFF
DNA: TGTGCCAGCAGCTTGGCTGCGACAGAGAATGAAAAACTGTTTTTT

V: TRBV5-1
D: -
size: -
J: TRBJ2-7
CDR3: CASSLWGPLDEQYF
DNA: TGCGCCAGCAGCTTGTGGGGGCCCCTTGACGAGCAGTACTTC

V: TRBV7-2
D: TRBD2
size: -
J: TRBJ2-1
CDR3: CASSPYGGAGGEQFF
DNA: TGTGCCAGCAGCCCGTACGGGGGAGCGGGAGGTGAGCAGTTCTTC

V: TRBV9
D: TRBD1
size: -
J: TRBJ2-7
CDR3: CASSIDRGYEQYF
DNA: TGTGCCAGCAGTATTGACAGGGGCTACGAGCAGTACTTC

V: TRBV28
D: TRBD1
size: -
J: TRBJ1-1
CDR3: CASSSRDRGSLEAFF
DNA: TGTGCCAGCAGTTCCCGGGACAGGGGTTCGTTGGAAGCTTTCTTT

V: TRBV19
D: TRBD1
size: -
J: TRBJ2-4
CDR3: CASSPNRGMDIQYF
DNA: TGTGCCAGTAGTCCCAACAGGGGCATGGACATTCAGTACTTC

V: TRBV28
D: -
size: -
J: TRBJ1-2
CDR3: CASSLGTWYGYTF
DNA: TGTGCCAGCAGTCTGGGAACTTGGTATGGCTACACCTTC

V: TRBV5-1
D: -
size: -
J: TRBJ1-1
CDR3: CASSLEADEAFF
DNA: TGCGCCAGCAGCTTGGAGGCGGACGAAGCTTTCTTT

V: TRBV14
D: -
size: -
J: TRBJ1-2
CDR3: CASSHREVYYGYTF
DNA: TGTGCCAGCAGCCATCGGGAGGTTTACTATGGCTACACCTTC

V: TRBV7-3
D: -
size: -
J: TRBJ2-5
CDR3: CASSQGGQETQYF
DNA: TGTGCCAGCAGCCAAGGCGGGCAAGAGACCCAGTACTTC

V: TRBV27
D: TRBD1
size: -
J: TRBJ1-1
CDR3: CASKPGGFTEAFF
DNA: TGTGCCAGCAAACCAGGGGGCTTCACTGAAGCTTTCTTT

V: TRBV6-1
D: TRBD1
size: -
J: TRBJ2-7
CDR3: CASSEWGGQGTYEQYF
DNA: TGTGCCAGCAGTGAATGGGGGGGACAGGGGACTTACGAGCAGTACTTC

V: TRBV28
D: -
size: once
J: TRBJ1-5
CDR3: CASSPEPRRSNQPQHF
DNA: TGTGCCAGCAGTCCGGAACCCCGACGGAGCAATCAGCCCCAGCATTTT

V: TRBV7-9
D: -
size: -
J: TRBJ2-1
CDR3: CASTPPLRDISYNEQFF
DNA: TGTGCCAGCACCCCACCTCTCCGGGACATCTCCTACAATGAGCAGTTCTTC

V: TRBV11-1
D: TRBD2
size: -
J: TRBJ2-3
CDR3: CASSPPGGAQYF
DNA: TGTGCCAGCAGCCCCCCCGGGGGGGCGCAGTATTTT

V: TRBV27
D: TRBD1
size: -
J: TRBJ2-7
CDR3: CASSLRVTGAGEQYF
DNA: TGTGCCAGCAGTTTAAGGGTGACAGGGGCGGGCGAGCAGTACTTC

V: TRBV4-1
D: -
size: -
J: TRBJ2-1
CDR3: CASSQTLNNEQFF
DNA: TGCGCCAGCAGCCAAACCTTAAACAATGAGCAGTTCTTC

V: TRBV13
D: -
size: -
J: TRBJ2-7
CDR3: CASSLSQGGEQYF
DNA: TGTGCCAGCAGCTTATCCCAGGGGGGCGAGCAGTACTTC

V: TRBV11-3
D: TRBD1
size: -
J: TRBJ2-3
CDR3: CASSPWTGGFPDTQYF
DNA: TGTGCCAGCAGCCCCTGGACAGGGGGCTTTCCAGATACGCAGTATTTT

V: TRBV30
D: -
size: -
J: TRBJ1-5
CDR3: CAWSVETGNQPQHF
DNA: TGTGCCTGGAGTGTAGAGACAGGCAATCAGCCCCAGCATTTT

V: TRBV4-1
D: -
size: -
J: TRBJ2-7
CDR3: CASSQGAGREQYF
DNA: TGCGCCAGCAGCCAAGGGGCAGGGCGAGAGCAGTACTTC

V: TRBV6-5
D: -
size: medium-sized
J: TRBJ2-1
CDR3: CASSPFPLNEQFF
DNA: TGTGCCAGCAGTCCCTTCCCCCTTAATGAGCAGTTCTTC

V: TRBV4-1
D: -
size: once
J: TRBJ1-5
CDR3: CASSISGSAQPQHF
DNA: TGCGCCAGTTCGATATCCGGATCAGCTCAGCCCCAGCATTTT

V: TRBV4-1
D: -
size: -
J: TRBJ2-7
CDR3: CASSQPSGYEQYF
DNA: TGCGCCAGCAGCCAACCTTCAGGGTACGAGCAGTACTTC

V: TRBV5-4
D: TRBD1
size: once
J: TRBJ1-6
CDR3: CASSPWGQEISPLHF
DNA: TGTGCCAGCAGCCCCTGGGGACAGGAGATTTCACCCCTCCACTTT

V: TRBV28
D: TRBD1
size: -
J: TRBJ1-3
CDR3: CASSPQGAEGNTIYF
DNA: TGTGCCAGCAGCCCACAGGGGGCGGAGGGAAACACCATATATTTT

V: TRBV5-8
D: TRBD2
size: -
J: TRBJ2-1
CDR3: CASSRETSWEQFF
DNA: TGTGCCAGCAGCCGAGAGACTAGCTGGGAGCAGTTCTTC

V: TRBV2
D: -
size: once
J: TRBJ2-7
CDR3: CASSEADVTYEQYF
DNA: TGTGCCAGCAGTGAAGCGGACGTCACCTACGAGCAGTACTTC

V: TRBV11-2
D: -
size: -
J: TRBJ2-1
CDR3: CASSLEASFNEQFF
DNA: TGTGCCAGCAGCTTAGAGGCTAGCTTCAATGAGCAGTTCTTC

V: TRBV5-6
D: TRBD1
size: -
J: TRBJ1-1
CDR3: CASSLGQGAYTEAFF
DNA: TGTGCCAGCAGCTTGGGACAGGGGGCGTACACTGAAGCTTTCTTT

V: TRBV4-1
D: TRBD2
size: -
J: TRBJ2-3
CDR3: CASSQASGGSTDTQYF
DNA: TGCGCCAGCAGCCAGGCTAGCGGGGGGAGCACAGATACGCAGTATTTT

V: TRBV4-1
D: -
size: -
J: TRBJ2-3
CDR3: CASSQGEGGTDTQYF
DNA: TGCGCCAGCAGCCAAGGGGAAGGCGGCACAGATACGCAGTATTTT

V: TRBV19
D: TRBD1
size: -
J: TRBJ1-4
CDR3: CASSIWQGGEKLFF
DNA: TGTGCCAGTAGTATTTGGCAGGGGGGTGAAAAACTGTTTTTT

V: TRBV4-1
D: -
size: -
J: TRBJ2-3
CDR3: CASSQGPGAAYF
DNA: TGCGCCAGCAGCCAGGGCCCGGGGGCGGCGTATTTT

V: TRBV28
D: -
size: -
J: TRBJ1-5
CDR3: CAARDSNQPQHF
DNA: TGTGCGGCCAGGGATAGCAATCAGCCCCAGCATTTT

V: TRBV6-5
D: -
size: -
J: TRBJ1-2
CDR3: CASKGPISYGYTF
DNA: TGTGCCAGCAAAGGACCGATCTCCTATGGCTACACCTTC

V: TRBV13
D: -
size: -
J: TRBJ1-4
CDR3: CASSHGGHDEKLFF
DNA: TGTGCCAGCAGCCACGGGGGACACGATGAAAAACTGTTTTTT

V: TRBV28
D: -
size: once
J: TRBJ1-1
CDR3: CASSLGGITEAFF
DNA: TGTGCCAGCAGTTTAGGAGGTATCACTGAAGCTTTCTTT

V: TRBV12-5
D: -
size: -
J: TRBJ2-6
CDR3: CASGESCAGQSRANVLTF
DNA: TGTGCTAGTGGTGAGAGCTGTGCAGGACAAAGTCGGGCCAACGTCCTGACTTTC

V: TRBV27
D: TRBD1
size: once
J: TRBJ2-6
CDR3: CASSWDSSGANVLTF
DNA: TGTGCCAGCAGCTGGGACAGCTCTGGGGCCAACGTCCTGACTTTC

V: TRBV4-1
D: -
size: -
J: TRBJ1-2
CDR3: CASSHPGRGSPSHGYTF
DNA: TGCGCCAGCAGCCACCCCGGCAGGGGCTCCCCCTCTCATGGCTACACCTTC

V: TRBV28
D: -
size: -
J: TRBJ1-3
CDR3: CASSSRGVRETGNTIYF
DNA: TGTGCCAGCAGTTCCCGCGGGGTCAGGGAGACTGGAAACACCATATATTTT

V: TRBV6-1
D: -
size: -
J: TRBJ1-1
CDR3: CASRGHRREDTEAFF
DNA: TGTGCCAGCAGGGGACACCGCCGGGAGGACACTGAAGCTTTCTTT

V: TRBV18
D: -
size: once
J: TRBJ2-1
CDR3: CASSPTTVAGNEQFF
DNA: TGTGCCAGCTCACCGACCACGGTGGCGGGAAATGAGCAGTTCTTC

V: TRBV13
D: TRBD2
size: once
J: TRBJ2-1
CDR3: CASSLGTSGRAYNEQFF
DNA: TGTGCCAGCAGCTTAGGGACTAGCGGGAGAGCCTACAATGAGCAGTTCTTC